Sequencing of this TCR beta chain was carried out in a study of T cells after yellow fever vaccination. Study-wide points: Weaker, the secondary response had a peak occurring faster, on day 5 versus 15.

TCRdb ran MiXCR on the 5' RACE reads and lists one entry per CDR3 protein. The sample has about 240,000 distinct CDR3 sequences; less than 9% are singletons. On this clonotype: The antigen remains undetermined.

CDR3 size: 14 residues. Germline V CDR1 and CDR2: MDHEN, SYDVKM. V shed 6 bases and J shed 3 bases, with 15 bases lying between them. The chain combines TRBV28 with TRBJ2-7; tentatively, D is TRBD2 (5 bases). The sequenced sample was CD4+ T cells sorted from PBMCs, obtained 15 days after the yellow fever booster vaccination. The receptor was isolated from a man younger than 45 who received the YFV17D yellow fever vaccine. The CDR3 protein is CASRDSGYSYEQYF. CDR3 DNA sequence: TGTGCCAGCAGAGACTCGGGGTACAGCTACGAGCAGTACTTC. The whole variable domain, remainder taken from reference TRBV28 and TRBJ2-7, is DVKVTQSSRYLVKRTGEKVFLECVQDMDHENMFWYRQDPGLGLRLIYFSYDVKMKEKGDIPEGYSVSREKKERFSLILESASTNQTSMYLCASRDSGYSYEQYFGPGTRLTVT.